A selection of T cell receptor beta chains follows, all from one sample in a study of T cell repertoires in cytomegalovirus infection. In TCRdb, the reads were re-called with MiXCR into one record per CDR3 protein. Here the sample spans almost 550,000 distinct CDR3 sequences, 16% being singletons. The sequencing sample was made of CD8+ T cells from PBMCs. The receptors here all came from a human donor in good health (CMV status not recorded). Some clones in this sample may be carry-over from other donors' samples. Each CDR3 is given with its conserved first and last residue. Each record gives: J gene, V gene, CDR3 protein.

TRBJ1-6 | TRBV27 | CASGGGLIYSPLHF
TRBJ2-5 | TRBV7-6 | CASSWGTGETQYF
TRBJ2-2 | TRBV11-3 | CASSLAVGQGVLGELFF
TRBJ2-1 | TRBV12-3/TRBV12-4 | CASSFRLAGEKEQFF
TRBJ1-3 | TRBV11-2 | CASSSTSGQSDSGNTIYF
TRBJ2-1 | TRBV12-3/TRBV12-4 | CASSLGLRPNEQFF
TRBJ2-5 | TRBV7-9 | CASSYDSQETQYF
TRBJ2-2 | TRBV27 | CASSLLREVNTGELFF
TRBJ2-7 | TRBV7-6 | CASSLAGEGSYEQYF
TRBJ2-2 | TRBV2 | CASWDVGELFF
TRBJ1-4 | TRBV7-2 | CASSLYGQQANEKLFF
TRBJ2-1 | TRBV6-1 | CASRRGRQFF
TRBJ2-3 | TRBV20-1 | CSAGPGTSSTDTQYF
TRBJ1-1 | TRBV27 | CASKSNHLAFF
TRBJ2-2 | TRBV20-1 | CSAREVNTGELFF
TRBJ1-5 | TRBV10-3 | CAISESHMEPQHF
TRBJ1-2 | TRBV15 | CATSLSRGNTGGYTF
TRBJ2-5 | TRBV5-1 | CASARDQETQYF
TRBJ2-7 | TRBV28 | CATQTWSHEQYF
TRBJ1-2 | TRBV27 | CASSWSSGEGYTF
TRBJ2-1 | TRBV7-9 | CASSLEAPYNEQFF
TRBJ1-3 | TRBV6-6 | CASSYSSPTGTYSGNTIYF
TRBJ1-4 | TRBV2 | CASKFRDTHEKLFF
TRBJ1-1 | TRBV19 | CASIPRATLMNTEAFF
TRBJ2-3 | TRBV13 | CASSLGTNRDGADTQYF
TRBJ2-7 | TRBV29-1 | CSVGLPYEQYF
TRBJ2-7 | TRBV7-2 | CASSLAGGPGYEQYF
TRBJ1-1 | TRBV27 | CASSLNAGAGAFF
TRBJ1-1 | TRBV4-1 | CASSPQDGVLAFF
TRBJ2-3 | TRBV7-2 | CATSGGSADTQYF
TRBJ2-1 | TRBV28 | CASSETSSAYNEQFF
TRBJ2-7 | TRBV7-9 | CASSPGEVVEQYF
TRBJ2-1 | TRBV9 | CASSASPYRGEQFF
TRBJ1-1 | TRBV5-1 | CASSPNPNKNTEAFF
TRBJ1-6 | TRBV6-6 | CASSYDRGNSPLHF
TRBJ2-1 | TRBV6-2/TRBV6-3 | CAGRDEQFF
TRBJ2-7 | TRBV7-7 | CASSFATGSEQYF
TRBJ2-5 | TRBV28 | CASRGLAAKETQYF
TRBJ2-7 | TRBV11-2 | CASSPPRTGPTYEQYF
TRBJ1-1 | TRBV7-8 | CASSFNRVDTEAFF
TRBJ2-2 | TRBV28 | CASSLTQYREGELFF
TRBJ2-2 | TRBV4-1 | CASSPTEASTGELFF
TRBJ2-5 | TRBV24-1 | CATSAGTGGISETQYF
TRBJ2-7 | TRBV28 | CAISGRAVRYEQYF
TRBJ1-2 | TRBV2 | CASRGAGVGYTF
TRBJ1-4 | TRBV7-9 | CASSFRGDEKLFF
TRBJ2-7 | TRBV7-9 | CASSSVTGLNSYEQYF
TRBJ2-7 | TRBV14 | CASSVGPYEQYF
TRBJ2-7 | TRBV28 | CASSLPGDYAEQYF
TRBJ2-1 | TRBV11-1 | CASSLETSRYNEQFF
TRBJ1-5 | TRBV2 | CASSEIGQGMGQPQHF
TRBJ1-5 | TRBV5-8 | CASSLVGGKNQPQHF
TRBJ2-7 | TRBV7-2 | CASSPGLKTYEQYF
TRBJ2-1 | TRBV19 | CASSIDSGGEQFF
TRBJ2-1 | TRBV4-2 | CASSQDRTSVYNEQFF